The 13 T cell receptor beta chains given below trace back to one sample, sequenced in a study of blood T cell repertoires in COVID-19. Method: immunoSEQ multiplex PCR; TCRdb's copy keeps in-frame clones and lacks some. Of around 250,000 clones listed, approximately 84% are singletons. Sequencing input: peripheral blood. These receptors came from a man in his forties or fifties with active or convalescent COVID-19.

V usage is TRBV5-6 and J usage is TRBJ2-7; 11 positions agree with TRBD2. Germline CDR1 is SGHDT and CDR2 is YYEEEE. The CDR3 contains 17 residues. V was pared by 3 bases and J by 4 bases, with 12 bases of the junction left unmatched. CDR3 protein: CASSSRTSGYPSYEQYF. The CDR3 region has the DNA TGTGCCAGCAGCTCAAGGACTAGCGGGTACCCCTCGTACGAGCAGTACTTC.

The chain couples TRBV5-1 to TRBJ2-3; 12 nucleotides line up with TRBD2. This CDR3 contains 14 residues. The germline V gene has CDR1 SGHRS and CDR2 YFSETQ. V gave up 4 bases and J gave up 6 bases; unmatched junction bases: 3. This CDR3 reads CASSLGLAGDTQYF. The CDR3 DNA reads TGCGCCAGCAGCCTCGGACTAGCGGGGGATACGCAGTATTTT.

The V gene is TRBV9, the J gene TRBJ2-1; 15 nucleotides align to TRBD2. Germline trimming cut 2 bases from V and 9 bases from J; bases unmatched to any gene: 6. Germline V gene sequence: CDR1 SGDLS, CDR2 YYNGEE. This CDR3 spans 16 amino acids. The CDR3 region has the DNA TGTGCCAGCAGCGTCGGACTAGCGGGGGGGCCTGGTGAGCAGTTCTTC. This encodes CASSVGLAGGPGEQFF.

The V and J genes are TRBV5-1 and TRBJ1-3; D ambiguous. The germline gives CDR1 SGHRS, CDR2 YFSETQ. There are 17 residues in the CDR3. Trimming took off 1 base at V and 1 base at J, with 15 bases between the two ends. Here the CDR3 reads CASSLRRPLESGNTIYF. For the CDR3, the DNA is TGCGCCAGCAGCTTGAGGCGGCCCTTGGAGTCTGGAAACACCATATATTTT.

This chain joins TRBV9 and TRBJ2-2, with 8 positions matching TRBD1. From germline, CDR1 is SGDLS and CDR2 YYNGEE. There are 16 residues in the CDR3. Germline trimming cut 4 bases from V and 0 bases from J; bases unmatched to any gene: 5. The CDR3 sequence: CASSPATGANTGELFF. DNA for the CDR3: TGTGCCAGCAGCCCGGCGACAGGGGCGAACACCGGGGAGCTGTTTTTT.

In its sample, this clone was seen once. The chain links TRBV28 to TRBJ2-2; possible D gene TRBD1, 6 bases. The CDR3 covers 18 residues. The germline V gene encodes CDR1 MDHEN and CDR2 SYDVKM. V was cut by 5 bases and J by 3 bases, with 22 bases left in between. The CDR3 region is CASSLNHLTGLHTGELFF. CDR3 DNA: TGTGCCAGCAGTCTCAACCATCTAACAGGGCTTCACACCGGGGAGCTGTTTTTT.

The J gene is TRBJ1-6, the V gene TRBV2, with D hard to call. The CDR3 has 14 amino acids. Trimming stripped 5 bases from V and 8 bases from J, with 13 bases between. Germline loops: CDR1 SNHLY, CDR2 FYNNEI. The CDR3 coding sequence is TGTGCCAGCAGTTTCCCCGATGAGGATTCACCCCTCCACTTT. Protein product: CASSFPDEDSPLHF.

This chain links TRBV7-6 with TRBJ2-7, with a possible D match to TRBD2 (6 bases). The CDR3 runs 15 residues. Trimming removed 1 base from V and 2 bases from J, with 12 bases in between. CDR1 SGHVS and CDR2 FNYEAQ come from the germline V gene. The CDR3 DNA reads as TGTGCCAGCAGCTTAGGGCGGGGTCCCACCTACGAGCAGTACTTC. Translated: CASSLGRGPTYEQYF.

The gene calls are TRBV2 and TRBJ2-5; 12 bases fit TRBD2. There are 16 residues in the CDR3. The J segment lost 4 bases and the V segment lost 3 bases, leaving 6 bases of the junction unmatched. Germline V gene lookup returns CDR1 SNHLY and CDR2 FYNNEI. The chain's CDR3 is CASSDTGTSGLETQYF. CDR3 DNA sequence: TGTGCCAGCAGTGACACCGGGACTAGCGGGTTAGAGACCCAGTACTTC.

V is TRBV5-1 and J is TRBJ1-2; the match to TRBD1 covers 7 bases. The CDR3 totals 15 residues. The germline gives CDR1 SGHRS, CDR2 YFSETQ. V lost 4 bases, J lost 0 bases, and 6 bases stayed unmatched. This CDR3 reads CASSPDRLANYGYTF. The CDR3 nucleotides are TGCGCCAGCAGCCCGGACAGGTTAGCTAACTATGGCTACACCTTC.

The count of this clone is one. This chain links TRBV28 with TRBJ2-7; TRBD2 matches 16 bases. The CDR3 extends over 17 amino acids. V lost 5 bases to trimming and J lost 6 bases; unmatched junction nucleotides: 10. Germline loops: CDR1 MDHEN, CDR2 SYDVKM. The CDR3 loop is CASSIPGLAGGPAEQYF. DNA of the CDR3: TGTGCCAGCAGTATCCCGGGACTAGCGGGGGGGCCAGCCGAGCAGTACTTC.

The chain carries TRBV7-8 and TRBJ1-3; D possibly corresponds to TRBD1 (5 bases). The CDR3 runs to 16 residues. Germline V lookup: CDR1 SGHVS, CDR2 FQNEAQ. Trimming stripped 5 bases from V and 0 bases from J, with 14 bases between. CDR3 loop: CASSTRTRNSGNTIYF. The DNA for the CDR3 is TGTGCCAGCAGCACGAGGACACGAAACTCTGGAAACACCATATATTTT.

CDR3 nucleotides: TGTGCCAGCAGCTTGGGGACAGGGGTAAGCGCTGAAGCTTTCTTT. Encoded protein: CASSLGTGVSAEAFF. V is TRBV7-3 and J is TRBJ1-1, with 10 positions matching TRBD1. The CDR3 loop spans 15 amino acids. V dropped 3 bases and J dropped 6; count of bases not matched to a gene: 7. Germline CDR1 and CDR2: SGHTA and FQGTGA. Full variable domain (rest looked up from reference TRBV7-3 and TRBJ1-1): GAGVSQTPSNKVTEKGKYVELRCDPISGHTALYWYRQSLGQGPEFLIYFQGTGAADDSGLPNDRFFAVRPEGSVSTLKIQRTERGDSAVYLCASSLGTGVSAEAFFGQGTRLTVV.